Listed here are 24 T cell receptor beta chains from one sample, sequenced in a study of cytotoxic CD8 clonotypes in ibrutinib-treated CLL. Assay: immunoSEQ multiplex PCR; the TCRdb copy retains only in-frame clones and omits some. The data show 150,000 or so clones, approximately 77% seen once. The specimen was PBMCs, collected after 12 months of ibrutinib treatment. The receptor source for this set is a human donor with chronic lymphocytic leukemia.

This chain joins TRBV7-8 and TRBJ1-5; 12 bases fit TRBD1. V dropped 5 bases and J dropped 6; count of bases not matched to a gene: 5. The germline CDR1 and CDR2 sequences are SGHVS and FQNEAQ. This CDR3 has 15 residues. The CDR3: CASSTGTGGSQPQHF. CDR3 DNA: TGTGCCAGCAGCACCGGGACAGGGGGCAGTCAGCCCCAGCATTTT.

J is TRBJ2-1 and V is TRBV28, with 13 nucleotides matching TRBD2. Germline CDR1 MDHEN, CDR2 SYDVKM. Losses at the gene ends were 6 bases for V and 5 bases for J; bases not matched to a gene: 4. CDR3 size: 15 residues. The CDR3 loop is CASSPTSGGNNEQFF. CDR3 nucleotide sequence: TGTGCCAGCAGCCCGACTAGCGGGGGGAACAATGAGCAGTTCTTC.

The rearrangement joins TRBV7-8 to TRBJ2-5; D is perhaps TRBD2 (6 bases). The V gene's germline CDR1 is SGHVS and CDR2 FQNEAQ. There are 15 residues in the CDR3. The V end was cut by 1 base, the J end by 4 bases, with 13 bases between. CDR3 residues: CASSLDRRGGETQYF. The CDR3 DNA reads TGTGCCAGCAGCTTAGACCGACGGGGAGGAGAGACCCAGTACTTC.

The CDR3 loop reads CASSEAQKHNQPQHF. CDR3 in DNA: TGTGCCAGCAGTGAAGCGCAGAAGCACAATCAGCCCCAGCATTTT. The chain links TRBV2 to TRBJ1-5, with D unclear. V was shortened by 0 bases and J by 3 bases, with 9 bases between the two germline ends. Germline V lookup: CDR1 SNHLY, CDR2 FYNNEI. The length of the CDR3 is 15 residues.

This sequence joins TRBV7-9 and TRBJ2-5; 8 bases are a match to TRBD2. CDR1 SEHNR and CDR2 FQNEAQ come from the germline V gene (reference sequence). Trimming removed 3 bases from V and 6 bases from J; junction bases left unmatched: 6. This CDR3 has 14 residues. The CDR3 DNA follows: TGTGCCAGCAGCTTCTCAAGCGGGAGTCAGACCCAGTACTTC. It codes for CASSFSSGSQTQYF.

The chain combines TRBV7-9 with TRBJ1-1, with TRBD1 identical over 7 bases. The CDR3 runs to 18 residues. CDR1 is SEHNR and CDR2 is FQNEAQ in the germline V gene (reference sequence). Unmatched junction bases numbered 19, after V lost 1 base and J lost 8 bases. The DNA for the CDR3 is TGTGCCAGCAGCTTAGTTTTGGGATCGAGCGGACAGGCGGCGGAAGCTTTCTTT. Its translation is CASSLVLGSSGQAAEAFF.

This clone was picked up a small number of times. The CDR3 DNA sequence: TGTGCCAGCAGCCGCGGGGGATACGGGGAGCTGTTTTTT. This codes for CASSRGGYGELFF. The chain recombines TRBV7-2 with TRBJ2-2, with 7 nucleotides matching TRBD2. V trimming: 5 bases; J trimming: 7 bases; junction bases outside the gene matches: 4. The CDR3 spans 13 residues. Germline lookup yields CDR1 SGHTA and CDR2 FQGNSA.

This clone was observed a handful of times. The rearrangement joins TRBV6-5 to TRBJ1-4, with TRBD1 matching 10 bases. The CDR3 extends over 15 amino acids. After removal of 5 bases from V and 10 bases from J, the junction contained 10 bases not matched to a gene. The V gene's germline CDR1 is MNHEY and CDR2 SVGAGI. In DNA, the CDR3 is TGTGCCAGCAGTCAACAGGGACAGGGGTGGGGAAAACTGTTTTTT. Amino acid sequence: CASSQQGQGWGKLFF.

The chain uses TRBV28 and TRBJ2-7, with TRBD1 matching 7 bases. CDR1 and CDR2 (germline): MDHEN, SYDVKM. The CDR3 covers 15 residues. V shed 5 bases and J 3 bases; nucleotides not matched to a gene: 10. CDR3 bases: TGTGCCAGCAGTCTCCACACAGGGGAGAGCTACGAGCAGTACTTC. This translates into CASSLHTGESYEQYF.

This clone was seen a few times. This chain joins TRBV10-2 and TRBJ1-4; no definite D call. The V end lost 3 bases, the J end lost 0 bases, and 5 bases lay between the germline ends. The CDR3 has 14 residues. Germline-derived CDR1 and CDR2 are WSHSY and SAAADI. This CDR3 reads CASSESTTNEKLFF. The CDR3 DNA follows: TGCGCCAGCAGTGAATCTACAACTAATGAAAAACTGTTTTTT.

V and J are TRBV5-1 and TRBJ2-5; TRBD1 matches 9 bases. The CDR3 consists of 15 residues. Germline trimming cut 4 bases from V and 2 bases from J; bases unmatched to any gene: 6. From germline, CDR1 is SGHRS and CDR2 YFSETQ. Here the CDR3 DNA reads TGCGCCAGCAGCGTACAGGGGGCGGCTCAAGAGACCCAGTACTTC. Its translation is CASSVQGAAQETQYF.

The gene calls are TRBV27 and TRBJ1-1, with TRBD1 matching over 10 bases. Germline CDR1 reads MNHEY; CDR2 reads SMNVEV (reference sequence). The CDR3 length is 13 residues. Germline trimming cut 7 bases from V and 3 bases from J; bases unmatched to any gene: 2. In DNA, the CDR3 is TGTGCCAGCACCGACAGGGGGCACACTGAAGCTTTCTTT. It specifies CASTDRGHTEAFF.

This clone occurred once. V usage is TRBV10-3 and J usage is TRBJ2-1; 9 bases are shared with TRBD1. Per germline, CDR1 ENHRY and CDR2 SYGVKD. V trimming: 5 bases; J trimming: 7 bases; junction bases outside the gene matches: 12. The CDR3 runs to 16 residues. CDR3 loop: CAISLGQGEIWNEQFF. CDR3 coding DNA: TGTGCCATCAGTTTGGGACAGGGAGAAATCTGGAATGAGCAGTTCTTC.

The chain has TRBV19 and TRBJ2-7; D is perhaps TRBD2 (6 bases). The CDR3 is 18 amino acids. Between the trimmed V and J ends, which lost 1 base and 6 bases, there was a span of 25 bases. Germline CDR1 reads LNHDA; CDR2 reads SQIVND (reference sequence). The CDR3 loop reads CASSIVARGILKGVEQYF. CDR3 in DNA: TGTGCCAGTAGTATAGTGGCCCGCGGGATCCTAAAAGGGGTCGAGCAGTACTTC.

The rearrangement uses TRBV6-5 and TRBJ1-6, with D possibly TRBD1 on 6 matching bases. V was clipped by 2 bases and J by 3 bases, with 11 bases between them. This CDR3 has 16 amino acids. CDR1 and CDR2 from the germline V gene are MNHEY and SVGAGI. CDR3 region: CASSYAGAYYNSPLHF. CDR3 nucleotides: TGTGCCAGCAGTTACGCGGGGGCCTACTATAATTCACCCCTCCACTTT.

The chain couples TRBV7-2 to TRBJ2-7; 14 positions match TRBD2. V lost 0 bases to trimming and J lost 5 bases; unmatched junction nucleotides: 3. CDR1 and CDR2 from the germline V gene are SGHTA and FQGNSA. There are 16 residues in the CDR3. The CDR3 loop reads CASSLAGTSGGNEQYF. For the CDR3, the DNA is TGTGCCAGCAGCTTAGCCGGGACTAGCGGGGGTAACGAGCAGTACTTC.

The chain couples TRBV7-2 to TRBJ2-3, with 7 bases identical to TRBD2. V shed 2 bases and J 2 bases; nucleotides not matched to a gene: 10. Per the germline V gene, CDR1 is SGHTA and CDR2 is FQGNSA. This CDR3 has 17 residues. The CDR3 coding sequence is TGTGCCAGCAGCTTACTTCCGGTAGCGGGCCTCACAGATACGCAGTATTTT. Translation: CASSLLPVAGLTDTQYF.

V and J are TRBV7-9 and TRBJ1-6, with 7 bases matching TRBD1. This CDR3 comprises 18 residues. After removal of 5 bases from V and 7 bases from J, the junction contained 17 bases not matched to a gene. In germline, CDR1 is SEHNR, CDR2 FQNEAQ (reference sequence). This chain's CDR3 is CASSLGRDSFGINSPLHF. The DNA of the CDR3 is TGTGCCAGCAGCCTCGGACGGGACAGTTTCGGGATAAATTCACCCCTCCACTTT.

V gene TRBV5-1 combines with J gene TRBJ2-7, with no clear D. The V end lost 0 bases, the J end lost 3 bases, and 7 bases lay between the germline ends. This CDR3 has 13 amino acids. Per the germline V gene, CDR1 is SGHRS and CDR2 is YFSETQ. CDR3 residues: CASSLGEFYEQYF. CDR3 DNA: TGCGCCAGCAGCTTGGGAGAGTTCTACGAGCAGTACTTC.

In this sample, this clone turned up once. The chain couples TRBV7-3 to TRBJ2-1; TRBD2 is a possible D gene (5 bases). Per the germline V gene, CDR1 is SGHTA and CDR2 is FQGTGA. This CDR3 is 14 amino acids long. V dropped 3 bases and J dropped 6 bases, with 12 bases sitting between them. In nucleotides, the CDR3 is TGTGCCAGCAGCTTGGTTGGGAGCGCCAATGAGCAGTTCTTC. Encoded protein: CASSLVGSANEQFF.

This rearrangement joins TRBV7-6 to TRBJ2-5; 12 nucleotides match TRBD2. CDR3 size: 18 residues. Germline loops: CDR1 SGHVS, CDR2 FNYEAQ. The V gene end was trimmed by 1 base and the J gene end by 5 bases; junction bases not matched to a gene: 11. CDR3 DNA sequence: TGTGCCAGCAGCTTAGTCGGCCTAGCGGGGGGGCTTCCGGAGACCCAGTACTTC. It encodes CASSLVGLAGGLPETQYF.

V and J are TRBV5-7 and TRBJ2-7, with TRBD2 identical over 13 bases. TRBV5-7 has ORF status, its function being uncertain. J was trimmed by 3 bases and V by 3 bases; bases with no gene match: 9. This CDR3 is 17 amino acids long. CDR3 region: CASSSRTSGGAYYEQYF. Here the CDR3 DNA reads TGTGCCAGCAGCTCCAGGACTAGCGGGGGAGCCTACTACGAGCAGTACTTC.

The rearrangement links TRBV25-1 to TRBJ2-7, with D maybe TRBD2 (5 bases). CDR1 is MGHDK and CDR2 is SYGVNS in the germline V gene. The CDR3 loop spans 17 amino acids. Trimming took off 1 base at V and 3 bases at J, with 19 bases between the two ends. CDR3 in DNA: TGTGCCAGCAGTGAATCTCTTCTCAAAGAGGGAAACTACGAGCAGTACTTC. Its translation is CASSESLLKEGNYEQYF.

The V gene is TRBV28, the J gene TRBJ2-1, with a weak D call TRBD1 (6 bases). Germline V lookup: CDR1 MDHEN, CDR2 SYDVKM. V gave up 5 bases and J gave up 5 bases, with 19 bases separating them. CDR3 length: 16 residues. CDR3 coding DNA: TGTGCCAGCAGTCCGCCTGGCCAGGGGCGGGACAATGAGCAGTTCTTC. Protein product: CASSPPGQGRDNEQFF.